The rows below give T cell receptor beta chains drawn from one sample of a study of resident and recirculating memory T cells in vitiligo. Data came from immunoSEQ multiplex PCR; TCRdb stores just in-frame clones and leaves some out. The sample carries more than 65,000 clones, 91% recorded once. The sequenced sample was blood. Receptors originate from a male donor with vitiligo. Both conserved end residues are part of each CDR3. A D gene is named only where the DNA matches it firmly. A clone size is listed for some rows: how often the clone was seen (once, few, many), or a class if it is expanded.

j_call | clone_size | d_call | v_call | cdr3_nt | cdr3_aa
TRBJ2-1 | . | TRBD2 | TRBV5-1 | TGCGCCAGCAGCTTGGATCCAGCGGGGGGGCTGGATGAGCAGTTCTTC | CASSLDPAGGLDEQFF
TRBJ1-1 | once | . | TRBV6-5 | TGTGCCAGCACCATCCCCGGGGGGGGGACTGAAGCTTTCTTT | CASTIPGGGTEAFF
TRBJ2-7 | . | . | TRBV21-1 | TGTGCCAGCAGCCGGGGTGGGGGCGACGAGCAGTACTTC | CASSRGGGDEQYF
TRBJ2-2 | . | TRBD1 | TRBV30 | TGTGCCTGCCGGCCTCAGGGGGCGCGGGTCACCGGGGAGCTGTTTTTT | CACRPQGARVTGELFF
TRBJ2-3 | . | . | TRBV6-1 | TGTGCCAGCAGTGAGTCCAGGGTGGAGTACACAGATACGCAGTATTTT | CASSESRVEYTDTQYF
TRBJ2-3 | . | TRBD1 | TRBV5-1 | TGCGCCAGCAGCTTGCTCTGGGGTTCATCCTCAGGGGGTACAGATACGCAGTATTTT | CASSLLWGSSSGGTDTQYF
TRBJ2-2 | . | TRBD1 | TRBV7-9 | TGTGCCAGCAGGGTCCAAGGGGGCAACACCGGGGAGCTGTTTTTT | CASRVQGGNTGELFF
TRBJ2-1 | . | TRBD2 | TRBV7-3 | TGTGCCAGCAGCGCCCGACTAGCGGGGGGGTACAATGAGCAGTTCTTC | CASSARLAGGYNEQFF
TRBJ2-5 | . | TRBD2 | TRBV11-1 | TGTGCCAGCAGCTTAGAGGCGTATCGAGGGCGGGGGGGCATCGAGACCCAGTACTTC | CASSLEAYRGRGGIETQYF
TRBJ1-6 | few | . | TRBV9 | TGTGCCAGCAGCGTAGATAGAGCTGCTTCACCCCTCCACTTT | CASSVDRAASPLHF
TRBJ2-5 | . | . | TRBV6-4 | TGTGCCAGCAGTGAGGTCATGGGCTCCCAAGAGACCCAGTACTTC | CASSEVMGSQETQYF
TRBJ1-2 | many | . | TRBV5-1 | TGCGCCAGCACCCCTTGGAGTTTGGGGGCGCAAAACTATGGCTACACCTTC | CASTPWSLGAQNYGYTF
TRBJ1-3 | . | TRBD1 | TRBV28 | TGTGCCAGCAGTTCAGCCGGGACAGGGGTTTACACCATATATTTT | CASSSAGTGVYTIYF
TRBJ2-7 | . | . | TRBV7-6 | TGTGCCAGCAGCGACAATTACGAGCAGTACTTC | CASSDNYEQYF
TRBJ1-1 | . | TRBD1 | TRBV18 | TGTGCCAGCTCACCGGGGACAGGGGTGTCCACTGAAGCTTTCTTT | CASSPGTGVSTEAFF
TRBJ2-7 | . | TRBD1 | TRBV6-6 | TGTGCCAGCAGTTACTCCGGGACAGGGGGCAACGAGCAGTACTTC | CASSYSGTGGNEQYF
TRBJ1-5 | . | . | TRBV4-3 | TGCGCCAGCAGCCAAGATGAGAATCAGCCCCAGCATTTT | CASSQDENQPQHF
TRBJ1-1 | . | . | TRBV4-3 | TGCGCCAGCAGCCCAGGACTGGCCGGTGAAGCTTTCTTT | CASSPGLAGEAFF
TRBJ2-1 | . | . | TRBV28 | TGTGCCAGCAGTCCTCATAGCGAGAATGAGCAGTTCTTC | CASSPHSENEQFF
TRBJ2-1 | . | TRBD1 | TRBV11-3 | TGTGCCAGCAGCACGGGACAGGGGAACAATGAGCAGTTCTTC | CASSTGQGNNEQFF
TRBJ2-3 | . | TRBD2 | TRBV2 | TGTGCCAGCAGTGAGATCCTAGCGGGGGGCACAGATACGCAGTATTTT | CASSEILAGGTDTQYF
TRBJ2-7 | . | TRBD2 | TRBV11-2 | TGTGCCAGCAGCTTAGCCCTGGCCGGGACTAGCTATTCCTACGAGCAGTACTTC | CASSLALAGTSYSYEQYF
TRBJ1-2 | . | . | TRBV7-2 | TGTGCCAGCAGCACGCCCGGGACAAATGGCTACACCTTC | CASSTPGTNGYTF
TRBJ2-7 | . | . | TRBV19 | TGTGCCAGTAGCTTTACGAGGACATTCCCATACGAGCAGTACTTC | CASSFTRTFPYEQYF
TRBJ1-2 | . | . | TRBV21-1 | TGTGCCAGCAGCAAGGCAGGGGATGGCTACACCTTC | CASSKAGDGYTF
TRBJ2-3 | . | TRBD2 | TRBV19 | TGTGCCAGTAGTATAGCTCAGAAGCGGGGGCATAGCACAGATACGCAGTATTTT | CASSIAQKRGHSTDTQYF
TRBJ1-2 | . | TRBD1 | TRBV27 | TGTGCCAGCGTCGACAGGGATCATGGCTACACCTTC | CASVDRDHGYTF
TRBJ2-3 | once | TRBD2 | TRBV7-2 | TGTGCCAGCAGCTTAAGGTCTAGCGGGGGGCCTGTGACAGATACGCAGTATTTT | CASSLRSSGGPVTDTQYF
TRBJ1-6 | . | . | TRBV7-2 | TGTGCCAGCAGCTTCAGACAGTCATATTCACCCCTCCACTTT | CASSFRQSYSPLHF
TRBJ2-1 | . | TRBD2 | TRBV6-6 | TGTGCCAGCAGTTTAAGCGGGGGGGCCTACAATGAGCAGTTCTTC | CASSLSGGAYNEQFF
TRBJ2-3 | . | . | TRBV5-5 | TGTGCCAGCAGGCGGGCGGGGAAGCCAGGGGATACGCAGTATTTT | CASRRAGKPGDTQYF
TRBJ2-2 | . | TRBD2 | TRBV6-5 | TGTGCCAGCACCTTTAGCGGGGAAAACACCGGGGAGCTGTTTTTT | CASTFSGENTGELFF
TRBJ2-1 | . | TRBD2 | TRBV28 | TGTGCCAGCAGTTTAGGTAGCGGGGGGGTTAGCTCCTACAATGAGCAGTTCTTC | CASSLGSGGVSSYNEQFF
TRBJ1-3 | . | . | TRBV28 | TGTGCCAGCAGTTTGTCAGGCTCTGGAAACACCATATATTTT | CASSLSGSGNTIYF
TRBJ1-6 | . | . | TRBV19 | TGTGCCAGTAGCCAGTATAATTCACCCCTCCACTTT | CASSQYNSPLHF
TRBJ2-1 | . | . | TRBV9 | TGTGCCAGCAGCGTAGCTTCCAATGAGCAGTTCTTC | CASSVASNEQFF